The 3 T cell receptor beta chains below all came from one sample that was sequenced in a study of T cell responses to AZD1222 COVID-19 vaccine. The data were produced by immunoSEQ multiplex PCR, yet TCRdb's version contains in-frame clones alone and is incomplete. The repertoire holds 100,000 to 150,000 clones, with approximately 88% as singletons. The starting material was peripheral blood, obtained on day 0 of AZD1222 vaccination. The receptors stem from an adult in good health.

The rearrangement links TRBV28 to TRBJ1-2; no clear D gene. CDR1 MDHEN and CDR2 SYDVKM come from the germline V gene. Trimming removed 3 bases from V and 7 bases from J, with 12 bases in between. This CDR3 region has 13 residues. The CDR3 bases are TGTGCCAGCAGTTTTTATTCATCGGGTGGCTACACCTTC. It is translated as CASSFYSSGGYTF.

The chain joins TRBV28 to TRBJ2-5, with a possible D match to TRBD1 (5 bases). The CDR3 covers 15 residues. CDR1 and CDR2 from the germline V gene are MDHEN and SYDVKM. Trimming shortened V by 1 base and J by 6 bases, and 15 bases separated the two germline ends. CDR3 region: CASSLSSRGGKTQYF. The DNA of the CDR3 is TGTGCCAGCAGTTTATCTTCAAGGGGCGGCAAGACCCAGTACTTC.

CDR3 nucleotide sequence: TGTGCCAGCAGTTTAGGACCTACCTCTGGCTATGGCTACACCTTC. Its translation is CASSLGPTSGYGYTF. V usage is TRBV28 and J usage is TRBJ1-2; D is unclear. The CDR3 has 15 residues. V was shortened by 2 bases and J by 4 bases, with 14 bases between the two germline ends. Germline values: CDR1 MDHEN, CDR2 SYDVKM.